Listed here is a single T cell receptor beta chain. Its antigen is still unknown. This sample is part of a study of T cells in Graves' hyperthyroidism and ophthalmopathy. With 3 bases removed from V and 2 bases from J, the gap between germline ends came to 23 bases. Germline V CDR1 and CDR2: SGDLS, YYNGEE. This CDR3 contains 19 residues. In making diagnoses, clinical symptoms, serum thyroxine and TRAb, thyroid ultrasound and orbital computed tomography were all used. Amplification targeted TCR beta CDR3 regions from RNA transcripts. HTBI primers were the set used in a first-round RT-PCR of the TCR CDR3. MiXCR was run by TCRdb on the multiplex PCR reads, yielding one entry per CDR3 protein. The data show about 320,000 distinct CDR3 sequences, 16% seen once. Study observations and caveats: Most expanded thyroid clonotypes above 0.001 also appeared in blood. From stable hyperthyroidism, ophthalmopathy was separated by a 13 V-J model.

This TCR was sampled from a man aged 30-40 years with Graves' hyperthyroidism. The specimen was blood. The V gene is TRBV9, the J gene TRBJ2-2, with TRBD1 as a possible D gene (6 bases). CDR3 amino acids: CASSEKALRTVRNTGELFF. The CDR3 DNA sequence: TGTGCCAGCAGCGAGAAAGCCCTACGGACAGTGAGAAACACCGGGGAGCTGTTTTTT.